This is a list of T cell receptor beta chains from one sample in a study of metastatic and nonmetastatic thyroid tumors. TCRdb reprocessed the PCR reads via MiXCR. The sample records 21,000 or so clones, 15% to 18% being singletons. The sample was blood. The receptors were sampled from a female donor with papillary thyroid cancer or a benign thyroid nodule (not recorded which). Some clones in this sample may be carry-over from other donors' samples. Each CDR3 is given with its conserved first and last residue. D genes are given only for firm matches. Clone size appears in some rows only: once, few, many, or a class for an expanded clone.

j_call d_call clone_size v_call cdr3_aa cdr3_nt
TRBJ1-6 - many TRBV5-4 CASSLYELERPYSPLHF TGTGCCAGCAGCTTGTACGAGTTGGAGCGCCCATATTCACCCCTCCACTTT
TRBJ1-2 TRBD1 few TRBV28 CASSFETGSGYTF TGTGCCAGCAGTTTCGAGACAGGGTCTGGCTACACCTTC
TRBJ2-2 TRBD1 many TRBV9 CASSVRGGNANTGELFF TGTGCCAGCAGCGTTCGAGGGGGCAACGCGAACACCGGGGAGCTGTTTTTT
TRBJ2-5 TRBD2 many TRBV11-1 CASSTGTRSSQETQYF TGTGCCAGCAGCACCGGGACTAGATCTTCACAAGAGACCCAGTACTTC
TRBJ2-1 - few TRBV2 CASSSSLNNEQFF TGCGCCAGCAGTAGTTCGCTCAACAATGAGCAGTTCTTC
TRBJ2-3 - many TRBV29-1 CSVVFGLRITTDTQYF TGCAGCGTTGTATTCGGGCTTCGGATAACCACAGATACGCAGTATTTT
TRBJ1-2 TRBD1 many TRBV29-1 CSVQTGKGYGYTF TGCAGCGTCCAGACAGGGAAAGGCTATGGCTACACCTTC
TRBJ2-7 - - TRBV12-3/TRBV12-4 CASSGPGNYEQYF TGTGCCAGCAGCGGACCGGGAAACTACGAGCAGTACTTC
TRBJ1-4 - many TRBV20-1 CSAPPEGEKLFF TGCAGTGCTCCCCCTGAGGGTGAAAAACTGTTTTTT
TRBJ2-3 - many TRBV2 CASSELVSTDTQYF TGTGCCAGCAGTGAATTGGTGAGCACAGATACGCAGTATTTT
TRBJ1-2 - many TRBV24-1 CATSDPALANYGYTF TGTGCCACCAGTGATCCAGCCTTAGCTAACTATGGCTACACCTTC
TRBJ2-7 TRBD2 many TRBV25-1 CASSRLAGGEQYF TGTGCCAGCAGTAGACTAGCGGGAGGCGAGCAGTACTTC
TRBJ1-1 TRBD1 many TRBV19 CASSPRQGMNTEAFF TGTGCCAGTAGTCCTAGACAGGGGATGAACACTGAAGCTTTCTTT
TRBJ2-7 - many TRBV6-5 CASSYSGSGSCEQYF TGTGCCAGCAGTTACTCGGGGTCAGGCTCCTGCGAGCAGTACTTC
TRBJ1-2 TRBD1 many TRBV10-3 CAIGDRVSYGYTF TGTGCCATCGGCGACAGGGTTTCCTATGGCTACACCTTC
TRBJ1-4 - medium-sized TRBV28 CASIEGRGAATNEKLFF TGTGCCAGCATCGAAGGGCGGGGCGCAGCAACTAATGAAAAACTGTTTTTT
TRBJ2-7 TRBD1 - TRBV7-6 CASSTDRDRLTYEQYF TGTGCCAGCAGCACGGACAGGGACAGGTTGACCTACGAGCAGTACTTC
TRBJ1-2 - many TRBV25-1 CASSVMGVGGYTF TGTGCCAGCAGTGTCATGGGGGTGGGTGGCTACACCTTC
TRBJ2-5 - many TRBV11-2 CASSSFGRGQETQYF TGTGCCAGCAGCTCATTCGGCAGAGGACAAGAGACCCAGTACTTC
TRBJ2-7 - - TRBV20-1 CSARAVEGVSYEQYF TGCAGTGCTAGAGCCGTCGAGGGGGTCTCCTACGAGCAGTACTTC
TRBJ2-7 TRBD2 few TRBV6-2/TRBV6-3 CASSGVAGVYEQYF TGTGCCAGCAGCGGGGTAGCGGGAGTCTACGAGCAGTACTTC
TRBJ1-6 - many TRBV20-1 CSVGDRNSPLHF TGCAGTGTGGGGGATAGGAATTCACCCCTCCACTTT
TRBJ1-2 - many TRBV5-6 CASSPRPTNGYTF TGTGCCAGCAGCCCTCGTCCCACTAATGGCTACACCTTC
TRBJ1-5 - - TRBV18 CASSPTEGRNQPQHF TGTGCCAGCTCACCAACCGAGGGGAGAAATCAGCCCCAGCATTTT